A single sample is the source of the 27 T cell receptor beta chains below, sequenced in a study of T cell repertoires in cytomegalovirus infection. The antigens of these receptors remain unknown. One entry per CDR3 protein, called by TCRdb with MiXCR from the reads. Among hundreds of thousands of distinct CDR3 sequences listed, about 42% were seen once. Sequences were derived from cultured PBMCs, sampled from culture after CMV antigen stimulation. These receptor sequences come from a human donor in good health (CMV status not recorded). Some clones in this sample may be carry-over from other donors' samples.

This clonotype has more than one count but fewer than ten. This rearrangement joins TRBV7-6 to TRBJ2-7; unclear D gene. V shed 4 bases and J shed 3 bases, with 13 bases lying between them. Germline CDR1 SGHVS, CDR2 FNYEAQ. The CDR3 extends over 14 amino acids. The CDR3 loop reads CASSSPASNYEQYF. CDR3 nucleotide sequence: TGTGCCAGCAGCTCTCCCGCGTCCAACTACGAGCAGTACTTC.

This clonotype has a handful of counts. J is TRBJ2-1 and V is TRBV6-2 or TRBV6-3, with no clear D. This CDR3 spans 14 amino acids. V lost 7 bases and J 9 bases, leaving 19 bases between the germline ends. The germline V gene encodes CDR1 MNHEY and CDR2 SVGEGT. CDR3 coding DNA: TGTGCCAGCACGTATTTGGGCGGACGCGCTGAGCAGTTCTTC. Translating it yields CASTYLGGRAEQFF.

The V gene is TRBV11-2, the J gene TRBJ2-5; D may match TRBD1 or TRBD2 (6 bases each). The germline V gene encodes CDR1 SGHAT and CDR2 FQNNGV. Trimming took off 5 bases at V and 3 bases at J, with 16 bases between the two ends. CDR3 length: 15 residues. The CDR3 sequence is CASSHRGRTKETQYF. As DNA, the CDR3 is TGTGCCAGCAGCCACCGGGGGCGTACTAAAGAGACCCAGTACTTC.

CDR3 residues: CASSPPGLEADTQYF. In DNA, the CDR3 is TGTGCCAGCTCACCACCGGGACTAGAGGCAGATACGCAGTATTTT. The rearrangement uses TRBV18 and TRBJ2-3; TRBD2 agrees at 8 bases. The length of the CDR3 is 15 residues. Germline values: CDR1 KGHSH, CDR2 LQKENI. Germline trimming cut 0 bases from V and 4 bases from J; bases unmatched to any gene: 3.

The chain has TRBV27 and TRBJ2-3; D is ambiguous. The CDR3 loop spans 13 amino acids. Looked up from germline, CDR1 is MNHEY and CDR2 is SMNVEV (reference sequence). V was cut by 6 bases and J by 6 bases, with 13 bases left in between. CDR3 DNA: TGTGCCAGCAGGCAGGCGAGAGAGGATACGCAGTATTTT. Protein sequence: CASRQAREDTQYF.

The V and J genes are TRBV19 and TRBJ2-1; D is perhaps TRBD2 (5 bases). Germline CDR1 is LNHDA and CDR2 is SQIVND (reference sequence). The CDR3 extends over 12 amino acids. The CDR3 region is CASSGVGIEQFF. For the CDR3, the DNA is TGTGCTTCCAGCGGAGTAGGGATAGAGCAGTTCTTC.

The J gene is TRBJ2-7, the V gene TRBV7-8; D may be TRBD1 (5 bases). The CDR3 spans 14 residues. The germline gives CDR1 SGHVS, CDR2 FQNEAQ. V was cut by 1 base and J by 2 bases, with 9 bases left in between. The CDR3 DNA reads TGTGCCAGCAGCTTAGTCGACAGCGCCTACGAGCAGTACTTC. Amino acid sequence: CASSLVDSAYEQYF.

The rearrangement links TRBV20-1 to TRBJ2-7, with TRBD1 identical over 7 bases. Germline lookup yields CDR1 DFQATT and CDR2 SNEGSKA (reference sequence). CDR3 length: 16 amino acids. After removal of 3 bases from V and 4 bases from J, the junction contained 15 bases not matched to a gene. The CDR3 loop is CSASPGPGQSLYEQYF. In DNA, the CDR3 is TGCAGTGCTAGCCCGGGACCGGGACAGTCCTTGTACGAGCAGTACTTC.

This clonotype showed up many times. V is TRBV7-2 and J is TRBJ2-1; D might be TRBD2 (6 bases). Germline V CDR1 and CDR2: SGHTA, FQGNSA. The CDR3 loop spans 16 amino acids. V lost 5 bases, J lost 0 bases, and 14 bases lay in between. This chain's CDR3 is CASSRERVSSYNEQFF. As DNA, the CDR3 is TGTGCCAGCAGCCGGGAGAGGGTGAGCTCCTACAATGAGCAGTTCTTC.

The chain links TRBV11-2 to TRBJ1-2, with D maybe TRBD1 (5 bases). This CDR3 is 17 amino acids long. CDR1 is SGHAT and CDR2 is FQNNGV in the germline V gene. V was cut by 5 bases and J by 4 bases, with 23 bases left in between. The CDR3 region is CASSPSGALNSGYGYTF. DNA for the CDR3: TGTGCCAGCAGCCCTAGTGGGGCCCTAAACTCGGGCTATGGCTACACCTTC.

This clonotype was detected ten times or more. The V call is TRBV7-6, the J call TRBJ2-1; D perhaps matches TRBD2 (6 bases). The germline V gene encodes CDR1 SGHVS and CDR2 FNYEAQ. The CDR3 totals 15 residues. Trimming cost V 5 bases and J 4 bases, with 15 bases left between them. The CDR3 DNA is TGTGCCAGCAGCGGCAGTGCGGGACCTTACAATGAGCAGTTCTTC. It specifies CASSGSAGPYNEQFF.

This clonotype was seen only a few times. The chain carries TRBV6-2 or TRBV6-3 and TRBJ2-4, with D perhaps TRBD1 (5 bases). V lost 3 bases and J lost 6, with 12 bases in between. The V gene's germline CDR1 is MNHEY and CDR2 SVGEGT. The CDR3 is made up of 14 amino acids. The chain's CDR3 is CASSYSRVGNIQYF. The CDR3 nucleotides read TGTGCCAGCAGTTATAGCAGGGTTGGAAACATTCAGTACTTC.

The chain links TRBV7-2 to TRBJ2-1; 9 bases match TRBD2. The CDR3 extends over 15 amino acids. CDR1 is SGHTA, CDR2 FQGNSA, per germline. Losses at the gene ends were 6 bases for V and 1 base for J; bases not matched to a gene: 4. CDR3 residues: CASRSSGGSYNEQFF. DNA for the CDR3: TGTGCCAGCAGGTCCAGCGGGGGGTCCTACAATGAGCAGTTCTTC.

This clonotype was recorded a few times. This chain connects TRBV7-4 to TRBJ2-2, with 7 bases matching TRBD1. V lost 7 bases, J lost 0 bases, and 11 bases stayed unmatched. The CDR3 consists of 17 residues. Germline V lookup: CDR1 SGHVT, CDR2 SQSDAQ. Here the CDR3 reads CASTTQGGVANTGELFF. DNA for the CDR3: TGTGCCAGCACTACTCAAGGGGGCGTCGCGAACACCGGGGAGCTGTTTTTT.

This clonotype has a handful of counts. The chain couples TRBV12-3 or TRBV12-4 to TRBJ2-7; 12 bases align to TRBD2. The junction had 18 bases not matched to a gene; V was cut back by 7 bases and J by 5 bases. CDR3 size: 18 residues. The CDR3 DNA reads as TGTGCCAGCACCTTGGGTCTAGCGGGAGGGCCGGCGCGGGACGAGCAGTACTTC. This sequence encodes CASTLGLAGGPARDEQYF.

V gene TRBV6-2 or TRBV6-3 combines with J gene TRBJ1-2; possible D gene TRBD1, 5 bases. Germline V gene data show CDR1 as MNHEY and CDR2 as SVGEGT. The CDR3 spans 12 residues. CDR3: CASQEGHYGYTF. CDR3 in DNA: TGTGCGAGCCAGGAGGGACACTATGGCTACACCTTC.

This clonotype was detected a few times. The rearrangement links TRBV7-2 to TRBJ2-5, with unresolved D. CDR3 length equals 13 residues. The germline V gene encodes CDR1 SGHTA and CDR2 FQGNSA. V lost 1 base and J 6 bases, leaving 9 bases between the germline ends. CDR3 sequence: CASSLDPRKTQYF. In DNA, the CDR3 is TGTGCCAGCAGCTTAGACCCCCGAAAGACCCAGTACTTC.

The chain joins TRBV7-2 to TRBJ1-1; D gene uncertain. Germline CDR1 and CDR2: SGHTA and FQGNSA. The CDR3 loop spans 14 amino acids. V lost 5 bases and J lost 3, with 13 bases in between. This CDR3 is CASSLAARDTEAFF. The CDR3 region has the DNA TGTGCCAGCAGCCTGGCGGCGAGGGACACTGAAGCTTTCTTT.

This sequence joins TRBV20-1 and TRBJ2-5, with a weak D call TRBD2 (6 bases). V gave up 6 bases and J gave up 3 bases, with 14 bases separating them. Germline V gene sequence: CDR1 DFQATT, CDR2 SNEGSKA (reference sequence). This CDR3 has 13 amino acids. The CDR3 protein is CSARPWGEETQYF. In nucleotides, the CDR3 is TGCAGTGCCAGGCCCTGGGGGGAAGAGACCCAGTACTTC.

This clonotype was seen a handful of times. The V gene is TRBV7-6, the J gene TRBJ2-3; D might be TRBD1 or TRBD2, each matching 5 bases. Germline V gene lookup returns CDR1 SGHVS and CDR2 FNYEAQ. The CDR3 extends over 16 amino acids. V shed 0 bases and J shed 2 bases, with 12 bases lying between them. The CDR3 DNA reads TGTGCCAGCAGCTTAGCCATGATCGGGACCACAGATACGCAGTATTTT. It is translated as CASSLAMIGTTDTQYF. Filled out from reference TRBV7-6 and TRBJ2-3, the complete variable domain reads GAGVSQSPRYKVTKRGQDVALRCDPISGHVSLYWYRQALGQGPEFLTYFNYEAQQDKSGLPNDRFSAERPEGSISTLTIQRTEQRDSAMYRCASSLAMIGTTDTQYFGPGTRLTVL.

This rearrangement joins TRBV6-6 to TRBJ2-1, with a tentative D call TRBD1 (6 bases). V was clipped by 6 bases and J by 6 bases, with 15 bases between them. This CDR3 comprises 14 residues. CDR1 is MNHNY, CDR2 SVGAGI, per germline (reference sequence). CDR3 DNA sequence: TGTGCCAGCAGCTCTGACAGGCCTCTCAATGAGCAGTTCTTC. It codes for CASSSDRPLNEQFF.

The chain has TRBV7-9 and TRBJ1-3, with D possibly being TRBD1 (6 bases). CDR1 is SEHNR, CDR2 FQNEAQ, per germline (reference sequence). Trimming pared 2 bases from V and 2 bases from J, leaving 13 bases between. The CDR3 consists of 16 residues. For the CDR3, the DNA is TGTGCCAGCAGCTTATCGGGGGCAATACCTGGAAACACCATATATTTT. This translates into CASSLSGAIPGNTIYF.

This clonotype was observed a few times. The gene calls are TRBV12-3 or TRBV12-4 and TRBJ1-2; tentative D call: TRBD1 (5 bases). The CDR3 has 15 amino acids. The V end lost 5 bases, the J end lost 8 bases, and 21 bases lay between the germline ends. The CDR3 DNA sequence: TGTGCCAGCAGTCCCATGATCGGGACCGCCTGGGGCTACACCTTC. As protein: CASSPMIGTAWGYTF.

The chain recombines TRBV6-5 with TRBJ2-7; 7 positions agree with TRBD1. Germline V gene lookup returns CDR1 MNHEY and CDR2 SVGAGI. With 2 bases clipped from V and 3 bases from J, the junction kept 16 bases outside the gene matches. The CDR3 is made up of 18 amino acids. The CDR3 is CASSYGGGRGQGVYEQYF. CDR3 DNA sequence: TGTGCCAGCAGTTACGGGGGTGGTCGGGGTCAGGGGGTCTACGAGCAGTACTTC.

This clonotype was detected a few times. V is TRBV7-2 and J is TRBJ2-5; 7 bases align to TRBD1. V lost 5 bases and J lost 5; bases outside the gene matches: 11. From germline, CDR1 is SGHTA and CDR2 FQGNSA. The CDR3 loop spans 15 amino acids. CDR3 residues: CASSALQGLGETQYF. DNA of the CDR3: TGTGCCAGCAGCGCCTTACAGGGGTTAGGGGAGACCCAGTACTTC.

This chain uses TRBV19 with TRBJ1-6, with no clear D. The ends were cut back, 3 bases at V and 7 bases at J, with 4 bases in the middle. CDR3 length: 12 amino acids. Germline CDR1 is LNHDA and CDR2 is SQIVND (reference sequence). CDR3 protein: CASSIGNSPLHF. The CDR3 coding sequence is TGTGCCAGTAGTATTGGGAATTCACCCCTCCACTTT.

The chain recombines TRBV7-8 with TRBJ1-6, with D perhaps matching TRBD1 (6 bases). V was cut by 5 bases and J by 14 bases, with 22 bases left in between. Germline CDR1 reads SGHVS; CDR2 reads FQNEAQ. The CDR3 is 15 amino acids. DNA of the CDR3: TGTGCCAGCAGCCTTATGGTCAGGGAGGGGGGGGCCCTCCACTTT. Protein product: CASSLMVREGGALHF.